Following are 15 T cell receptor beta chains from one sample sequenced in a study of Ad26.COV2.S vaccination and SARS-CoV-2 variants. Noted treatment: some 19 received Ad26.COV2.S at low or high dose, single or two shots; roughly five received placebo; per-sample allocation not given. Day 63 after the first injection of vaccine or placebo was the sampling time. Produced via immunoSEQ multiplex PCR; TCRdb's table is partial and in-frame only. The table lists some 370,000 clones, 80% to 90% of them singletons, with around 7.4% in the top ten. The specimen was peripheral blood, collected in a trial of Ad26.COV2.S vaccine versus placebo. Source of these receptors: a person between 18 and 65 years old who received the Ad26.COV2.S COVID-19 vaccine or a placebo.

The sample holds one count of this clone. This sequence joins TRBV9 and TRBJ2-3, with D hard to call. Looked up from germline, CDR1 is SGDLS and CDR2 is YYNGEE. The ends were cut back, 2 bases at V and 5 bases at J, with 12 bases in the middle. The length of the CDR3 is 14 residues. The CDR3 loop is CASSVSLVGDTQYF. The DNA for the CDR3 is TGTGCCAGCAGCGTTAGCCTTGTTGGAGATACGCAGTATTTT.

The chain joins TRBV4-3 to TRBJ2-7, with TRBD1 matching 7 bases. V was clipped by 3 bases and J by 2 bases; unmatched bases: 10. This CDR3 region has 16 residues. Germline values: CDR1 LGHNA, CDR2 YSLEER. This CDR3 is CASSQLPGQPTYEQYF. The CDR3 coding sequence is TGCGCCAGCAGCCAGCTTCCGGGACAGCCTACCTACGAGCAGTACTTC.

This rearrangement joins TRBV14 to TRBJ1-2; unclear D gene. V lost 0 bases to trimming and J lost 0 bases, with 2 bases between them. The CDR3 runs 13 residues. Germline-derived CDR1 and CDR2 are SGHDN and FVKESK. The CDR3 is CASSQETNYGYTF. CDR3 bases: TGTGCCAGCAGCCAAGAAACTAACTATGGCTACACCTTC.

The chain links TRBV11-3 to TRBJ2-5; tentative D call: TRBD2 (6 bases). V was clipped by 5 bases and J by 0 bases, with 16 bases between them. Germline loops: CDR1 SGHNT, CDR2 YENEEA. The CDR3 extends over 16 amino acids. The CDR3 region is CASSPRGREHQETQYF. The CDR3 DNA reads as TGTGCCAGCAGCCCCCGGGGCCGGGAGCACCAAGAGACCCAGTACTTC.

In this sample, this clone turned up once. The chain has TRBV2 and TRBJ1-4; D is unclear. Germline values: CDR1 SNHLY, CDR2 FYNNEI. This CDR3 is built from 11 residues. Trimming removed 1 base at V and 6 bases at J, with 0 bases between. The CDR3 DNA is TGTGCCAGCAGTGAAGATGAAAAACTGTTTTTT. Protein product: CASSEDEKLFF.

V is TRBV29-1 and J is TRBJ1-4; D possibly corresponds to TRBD1 (5 bases). Per germline, CDR1 SQVTM and CDR2 ANQGSEA. This CDR3 region has 12 residues. Trimming removed 4 bases from V and 8 bases from J, with 11 bases in between. This chain's CDR3 is CSVGGGDEKLFF. The CDR3 DNA reads as TGCAGCGTTGGGGGAGGGGACGAAAAACTGTTTTTT.

The genes are TRBV6-5 and TRBJ1-2; the D gene is possibly TRBD1 (6 bases). Germline CDR1 is MNHEY and CDR2 is SVGAGI. The CDR3 loop spans 16 amino acids. V lost 0 bases and J lost 1, with 12 bases in between. The CDR3 DNA is TGTGCCAGCAGTTACTCGACAGGAGAAATTAACTATGGCTACACCTTC. Translating it yields CASSYSTGEINYGYTF.

V gene TRBV7-2 combines with J gene TRBJ2-5, with 7 positions matching TRBD1. J gave up 5 bases and V 1 base, and 10 bases lay outside the gene matches. CDR1 is SGHTA, CDR2 FQGNSA, per germline. CDR3 length: 16 residues. The CDR3 spells CASSLDGRGPRETQYF. CDR3 nucleotide sequence: TGTGCCAGCAGCTTAGATGGAAGGGGGCCCCGTGAGACCCAGTACTTC.

The chain links TRBV5-1 to TRBJ2-7; possibly TRBD1 for D (6 bases). This CDR3 spans 13 amino acids. The germline V gene has CDR1 SGHRS and CDR2 YFSETQ. V dropped 4 bases and J dropped 7 bases, with 15 bases sitting between them. Written as DNA, the CDR3 is TGCGCCAGCAGCCGTGGGACATTACAGGAGCAGTACTTC. This gives the protein CASSRGTLQEQYF.

The chain links TRBV4-2 to TRBJ1-1, with unresolved D. The germline V gene has CDR1 LGHNA and CDR2 YNFKEQ. CDR3 length: 15 amino acids. V lost 6 bases, J lost 4 bases, and 18 bases lay in between. The chain's CDR3 is CASRPTPGSGTEAFF. DNA for the CDR3: TGTGCCAGCAGGCCGACCCCGGGAAGCGGCACTGAAGCTTTCTTT.

This sequence joins TRBV4-2 and TRBJ2-7, with a possible D match to TRBD1 (6 bases). V dropped 0 bases and J dropped 2 bases, with 11 bases sitting between them. The CDR3 is 15 amino acids. Germline CDR1 reads LGHNA; CDR2 reads YNFKEQ. Here the CDR3 reads CASSQEKGVPYEQYF. The CDR3 nucleotides read TGTGCCAGCAGCCAAGAAAAGGGGGTACCCTACGAGCAGTACTTC.

The CDR3 protein is CSVSGTSGGLSTDTQYF. The CDR3 DNA is TGCAGCGTTTCCGGGACTAGCGGGGGACTGAGCACAGATACGCAGTATTTT. The chain links TRBV29-1 to TRBJ2-3, with TRBD2 matching over 14 bases. The V segment lost 5 bases and the J segment 0 bases; nucleotides outside the gene matches: 7. The CDR3 length is 17 residues. The germline gives CDR1 SQVTM, CDR2 ANQGSEA.

This chain links TRBV7-3 with TRBJ2-2; a possible D gene is TRBD2 (5 bases). V lost 0 bases, J lost 2 bases, and 10 bases lay in between. Per the germline V gene, CDR1 is SGHTA and CDR2 is FQGTGA. The CDR3 has 16 residues. In DNA, the CDR3 is TGTGCCAGCAGCTTAACGGGAGCCGGTAACACCGGGGAGCTGTTTTTT. Its translation: CASSLTGAGNTGELFF. The full variable domain, rest sourced from reference TRBV7-3 and TRBJ2-2, is GAGVSQTPSNKVTEKGKYVELRCDPISGHTALYWYRQSLGQGPEFLIYFQGTGAADDSGLPNDRFFAVRPEGSVSTLKIQRTERGDSAVYLCASSLTGAGNTGELFFGEGSRLTVL.

This clone was found a few times. The gene calls are TRBV5-5 and TRBJ1-2, with 11 bases lining up with TRBD1. The CDR3 is made up of 15 amino acids. With 1 base clipped from V and 8 bases from J, the junction kept 7 bases outside the gene matches. The germline CDR1 and CDR2 sequences are SGHKS and YYEKEE (reference sequence). The CDR3, as DNA: TGTGCCAGCAGCTTGCAAGGGACAGGGGGTTCAGGCTACACCTTC. Translated: CASSLQGTGGSGYTF.

V gene TRBV29-1 combines with J gene TRBJ2-3, with D unresolved. Looked up from germline, CDR1 is SQVTM and CDR2 is ANQGSEA. Trimming shortened V by 7 bases and J by 2 bases, and 16 bases separated the two germline ends. The CDR3 runs to 14 residues. The CDR3 loop reads CSAGVDTDTDTQYF. The CDR3 DNA is TGCAGCGCCGGCGTTGACACCGACACAGATACGCAGTATTTT.